This T cell receptor beta chain originates from a study of blood T cell repertoires in COVID-19. About the study: Sample material is recorded as cDNA or gDNA derived from T cells, B-cell-depleted T cells, or PBMCs.

After removal of 3 bases from V and 2 bases from J, the junction contained 6 bases not matched to a gene. This CDR3 has 16 amino acids. Germline V CDR1 and CDR2: SGHVS, FQNEAQ. As originally analysed: Estimates of nucleated cell counts were drawn from the amplification of reference gene primers. The assay was immunoSEQ multiplex PCR, and TCRdb's table has in-frame clones only and misses some. The DNA gave D and trimming, while V, J and clone size come from that table. The data hold about 390,000 clones, with about 89% observed a single time. The Seattle site enrolled patients during active infection and followed them longitudinally.

The clonotype originates from a woman in her sixties with COVID-19, enrolled during active disease. Source material: peripheral blood. The rearrangement joins TRBV7-8 to TRBJ2-3; 9 bases fit TRBD2. The CDR3 DNA reads TGTGCCAGCAGCTTCGGGCTAGCGGGACCCACAGATACGCAGTATTTT. This sequence encodes CASSFGLAGPTDTQYF.